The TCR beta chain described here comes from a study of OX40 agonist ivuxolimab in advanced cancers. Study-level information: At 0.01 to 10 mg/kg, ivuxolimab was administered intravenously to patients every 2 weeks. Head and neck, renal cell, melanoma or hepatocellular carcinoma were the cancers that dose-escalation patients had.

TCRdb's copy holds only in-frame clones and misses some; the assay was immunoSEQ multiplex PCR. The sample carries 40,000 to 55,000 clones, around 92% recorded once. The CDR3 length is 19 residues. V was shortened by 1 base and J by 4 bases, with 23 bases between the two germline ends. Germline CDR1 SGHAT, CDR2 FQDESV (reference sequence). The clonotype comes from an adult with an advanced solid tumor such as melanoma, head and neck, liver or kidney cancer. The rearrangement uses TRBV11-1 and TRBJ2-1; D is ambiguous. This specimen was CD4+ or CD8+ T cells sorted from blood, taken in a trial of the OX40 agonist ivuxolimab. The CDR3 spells CASSLGLPSQNPLYNEQFF. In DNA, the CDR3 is TGTGCCAGCAGCTTAGGGTTGCCCTCCCAGAACCCTTTGTACAATGAGCAGTTCTTC.